What follows are 14 T cell receptor beta chains derived from one specimen sequenced in a study of blood T cell repertoires in COVID-19. Produced via immunoSEQ multiplex PCR; TCRdb's table is partial and in-frame only. The sample records hundreds of thousands of clones, around 90% being singletons. Specimen: peripheral blood. Receptors originate from a man in his late teens or twenties with COVID-19, enrolled during active disease.

The chain employs TRBV6-6 and TRBJ1-2; D unclear. Germline V lookup: CDR1 MNHNY, CDR2 SVGAGI (reference sequence). The CDR3 sequence is 14 residues long. Trimming stripped 2 bases from V and 4 bases from J, with 11 bases between. The CDR3 region has the DNA TGTGCCAGCAGTTACATGGCACAATCCTATGGCTACACCTTC. It translates to CASSYMAQSYGYTF.

With regard to this clone: No DNA is shown, since the ends of the CDR3 on it are uncertain; the CDR3 is the one TCRdb lists. The rearrangement joins TRBV28 to TRBJ1-2. The CDR3 spans 15 amino acids, including both terminal residues. Germline V gene data show CDR1 as MDHEN and CDR2 as SYDVKM. This CDR3 is CASSILAPRGYGYTF.

The rearrangement joins TRBV5-4 to TRBJ2-1; 11 bases are shared with TRBD2. The germline gives CDR1 SGHNT, CDR2 YYREEE (reference sequence). The CDR3 covers 14 residues. V was pared by 2 bases and J by 8 bases, with 3 bases of the junction left unmatched. CDR3 in DNA: TGTGCCAGCAGCTTCCGGACTAGCGGGCATGAGCAGTTCTTC. Encoded protein: CASSFRTSGHEQFF.

The chain employs TRBV12-3 or TRBV12-4 and TRBJ2-1; D perhaps matches TRBD2 (6 bases). CDR3 size: 11 residues. The V and J ends lost 0 bases and 12 bases respectively, with 6 bases between them. For the CDR3, the DNA is TGTGCCAGCAGTTTAGCGGGAGGGCAGTTCTTC. As protein: CASSLAGGQFF.

V gene TRBV7-9 combines with J gene TRBJ2-7; the D is unclear. Germline CDR1 and CDR2: SEHNR and FQNEAQ (reference sequence). This CDR3 has 12 amino acids. V shed 1 base and J shed 4 bases, with 5 bases lying between them. CDR3 coding DNA: TGTGCCAGCAGCTTAGAGAGGTACGAGCAGTACTTC. Translated: CASSLERYEQYF.

This chain uses TRBV19 with TRBJ2-2, with TRBD2 as a possible D gene (6 bases). The CDR3 is 14 residues long. Deletions cut 9 bases from V and 3 bases from J, with 14 bases between. Germline assignment: CDR1 LNHDA and CDR2 SQIVND (reference sequence). The CDR3 DNA follows: TGTGCCAGCGGAGGGACGGCCCACACCGGGGAGCTGTTTTTT. Its translation: CASGGTAHTGELFF.

This clone appeared a single time. The chain links TRBV5-1 to TRBJ2-3; maybe TRBD1 (5 bases). Germline values: CDR1 SGHRS, CDR2 YFSETQ. V shed 4 bases and J shed 0 bases, with 12 bases lying between them. CDR3 size: 15 residues. CDR3 nucleotides: TGCGCCAGCAGCCGTGATGGGGCTAGCACAGATACGCAGTATTTT. This sequence encodes CASSRDGASTDTQYF.

The genes are TRBV4-1 and TRBJ2-1; 8 bases agree with TRBD2. The CDR3 totals 15 residues. Per the germline V gene, CDR1 is MGHRA and CDR2 is YSYEKL. V lost 4 bases and J lost 1; bases outside the gene matches: 3. The CDR3 is CASSLGLVSYNEQFF. The CDR3 DNA reads TGCGCCAGCAGCCTGGGACTAGTTTCCTACAATGAGCAGTTCTTC.

The genes are TRBV19 and TRBJ1-5, with D possibly matching TRBD1 (6 bases). The CDR3 totals 16 residues. Trimming cost V 3 bases and J 1 base, with 13 bases left between them. Germline CDR1 reads LNHDA; CDR2 reads SQIVND (reference sequence). DNA of the CDR3: TGTGCCAGTAGTATGAGGGGGACACCGAGCAATCAGCCCCAGCATTTT. Translated: CASSMRGTPSNQPQHF.

The CDR3 loop is CASRTGNQPQHF. The CDR3 DNA follows: TGTGCCAGCAGGACAGGCAATCAGCCCCAGCATTTT. This chain joins TRBV12-3 or TRBV12-4 and TRBJ1-5; TRBD1 might be the D (5 bases). This CDR3 contains 12 residues. Trimming took 6 bases from V and 2 from J, leaving 5 bases between them.

The rearrangement links TRBV7-9 to TRBJ2-1; 8 bases fit TRBD2. The CDR3 length is 15 residues. Germline trimming cut 6 bases from V and 4 bases from J; bases unmatched to any gene: 8. Germline V gene lookup returns CDR1 SEHNR and CDR2 FQNEAQ (reference sequence). DNA for the CDR3: TGTGCCAGCAGAGAACGGGGGGGCGATTACAATGAGCAGTTCTTC. Its protein product is CASRERGGDYNEQFF.

The rearrangement links TRBV6-5 to TRBJ1-2; TRBD1 agrees at 7 bases. The CDR3 is made up of 15 amino acids. J gave up 4 bases and V 4 bases, and 9 bases lay outside the gene matches. Per germline, CDR1 MNHEY and CDR2 SVGAGI. In DNA, the CDR3 is TGTGCCAGCAGTTCTACCCCGACAGGGCCCTATGGCTACACCTTC. Translated, it gives CASSSTPTGPYGYTF.

The J gene is TRBJ1-1, the V gene TRBV5-1; maybe TRBD1 (6 bases). The CDR3 is 14 amino acids. CDR1 is SGHRS, CDR2 YFSETQ, per germline. Trimming pared 0 bases from V and 4 bases from J, leaving 10 bases between. The CDR3 nucleotides are TGCGCCAGCAGCTTGGGTTCAGGGGCCACTGAAGCTTTCTTT. Protein product: CASSLGSGATEAFF.

This CDR3 reads CASSSLAGQETQYF. DNA of the CDR3: TGTGCCAGCAGTTCTTTAGCGGGCCAAGAGACCCAGTACTTC. The chain recombines TRBV6-5 with TRBJ2-5; 7 bases line up with TRBD2. Germline values: CDR1 MNHEY, CDR2 SVGAGI. The CDR3 covers 14 residues. The junction had 3 bases not matched to a gene; V was cut back by 4 bases and J by 1 base.